The 13 T cell receptor beta chains below come from one sample, sequenced in a study of blood T cell repertoires in COVID-19. Measured with immunoSEQ multiplex PCR; TCRdb has only the in-frame clones, and not every one. This table has 20,000 to 25,000 clones, around nine tenths appearing once. The sample consisted of peripheral blood. These receptor sequences come from a human donor in a cohort sampled during active COVID-19. The donor label of this sample is uncertain.

The rearrangement uses TRBV10-3 and TRBJ2-2; 11 positions match TRBD1. The CDR3 sequence is 16 residues long. V was pared by 6 bases and J by 3 bases, with 6 bases of the junction left unmatched. Germline CDR1 and CDR2: ENHRY and SYGVKD. The CDR3 region is CAIRDRGRGDTGELFF. The DNA for the CDR3 is TGTGCCATCAGGGACAGGGGGCGTGGAGACACCGGGGAGCTGTTTTTT.

The V gene is TRBV28, the J gene TRBJ2-5; TRBD1 aligns across 9 bases. Trimming took 7 bases from V and 8 from J; bases not matched to a gene: 14. The CDR3 has 15 residues. CDR1 MDHEN and CDR2 SYDVKM come from the germline V gene. In nucleotides, the CDR3 is TGTGCCAGCATGCTACAGGGGGCGCAAGTCCTAACCCAGTACTTC. It encodes CASMLQGAQVLTQYF. The variable domain in full, completed from reference TRBV28 and TRBJ2-5, reads DVKVTQSSRYLVKRTGEKVFLECVQDMDHENMFWYRQDPGLGLRLIYFSYDVKMKEKGDIPEGYSVSREKKERFSLILESASTNQTSMYLCASMLQGAQVLTQYFGPGTRLLVL.

V and J are TRBV2 and TRBJ1-3; D is possibly TRBD1 (5 bases). CDR3 length: 12 residues. Per the germline V gene, CDR1 is SNHLY and CDR2 is FYNNEI. V lost 4 bases, J lost 10 bases, and 11 bases lay in between. The CDR3 DNA sequence: TGTGCCAGCAGTGTCCAGGGCTCGACCATATATTTT. Encoded protein: CASSVQGSTIYF. Combining the CDR3 with reference TRBV2 and TRBJ1-3 gives the whole variable domain EPEVTQTPSHQVTQMGQEVILRCVPISNHLYFYWYRQILGQKVEFLVSFYNNEISEKSEIFDDQFSVERPDGSNFTLKIRSTKLEDSAMYFCASSVQGSTIYFGEGSWLTVV.

On this clone: The sample contains more than one DNA sequence encoding this CDR3. The rearrangement joins TRBV27 to TRBJ1-2, with 9 bases that match TRBD1. V shed 0 bases, J shed 4 bases, and the junction held 0 bases outside the gene matches. The CDR3 is 14 amino acids. The germline V gene has CDR1 MNHEY and CDR2 SMNVEV (reference sequence). DNA of the CDR3: TGTGCCAGCAGTTTATCGGGACAGGGCTATGGCTACACCTTC. This gives the protein CASSLSGQGYGYTF.

This rearrangement joins TRBV6-6 to TRBJ2-2; D not certain. The germline CDR1 and CDR2 sequences are MNHNY and SVGAGI (reference sequence). The germline V and J ends were trimmed by 5 bases and 3 bases, with 7 bases remaining between them. This CDR3 has 13 residues. The CDR3 DNA sequence: TGTGCCAGCAGTCCGTCGTACACCGGGGAGCTGTTTTTT. This gives the protein CASSPSYTGELFF.

A few counts support this clone. The chain joins TRBV9 to TRBJ1-6, with 9 bases identical to TRBD1. Looked up from germline, CDR1 is SGDLS and CDR2 is YYNGEE. Trimming took 7 bases from V and 10 from J; bases not matched to a gene: 6. The CDR3 sequence is 13 residues long. The CDR3 coding sequence is TGTGCCAGCGGACAGGGGCCGGGGTCACCCCTCCACTTT. This encodes CASGQGPGSPLHF.

Only a few counts were recorded for this clone. The V call is TRBV4-1, the J call TRBJ2-7, with 9 bases identical to TRBD2. With V trimmed by 0 bases and J by 2 bases, 5 bases remained unmatched. The CDR3 contains 16 residues. Germline CDR1 is MGHRA and CDR2 is YSYEKL. In nucleotides, the CDR3 is TGCGCCAGCAGCCAAGAAGAGCGCGGGAGGGCCTACGAGCAGTACTTC. Translating it yields CASSQEERGRAYEQYF.

The chain is built from TRBV11-2 and TRBJ2-1; 10 bases agree with TRBD2. The germline V gene encodes CDR1 SGHAT and CDR2 FQNNGV. The CDR3 covers 16 residues. J was trimmed by 10 bases and V by 0 bases; bases with no gene match: 9. CDR3 in amino acids: CASSLDWTSGTHEQFF. The CDR3, as DNA: TGTGCCAGCAGCTTAGACTGGACTAGCGGCACCCACGAGCAGTTCTTC.

The gene calls are TRBV6-5 and TRBJ2-7, with 8 bases matching TRBD2. Germline V gives CDR1 MNHEY, CDR2 SVGAGI. V was pared by 6 bases and J by 2 bases, with 9 bases of the junction left unmatched. The CDR3 is 15 amino acids. CDR3 DNA sequence: TGTGCCAGCAGAAGGTTTCTAGCGGGCCCCTACGAGCAGTACTTC. Translating it yields CASRRFLAGPYEQYF.

The V and J genes are TRBV12-3 or TRBV12-4 and TRBJ2-1; D call uncertain. Trimming removed 4 bases at V and 7 bases at J, with 8 bases between. This CDR3 region has 12 residues. CDR3 in DNA: TGTGCCAGCAGTTCGACTTATAATGAGCAGTTCTTC. This encodes CASSSTYNEQFF.

The V gene is TRBV5-1, the J gene TRBJ2-1; D gene unclear. Trimming removed 4 bases from V and 10 bases from J, with 15 bases in between. The germline gives CDR1 SGHRS, CDR2 YFSETQ. The CDR3 loop spans 13 amino acids. The CDR3 reads CASSPDVGREQFF. The CDR3 nucleotides are TGCGCCAGCAGCCCCGACGTGGGCAGAGAGCAGTTCTTC. Full variable domain (missing parts from reference TRBV5-1 and TRBJ2-1): KAGVTQTPRYLIKTRGQQVTLSCSPISGHRSVSWYQQTPGQGLQFLFEYFSETQRNKGNFPGRFSGRQFSNSRSEMNVSTLELGDSALYLCASSPDVGREQFFGPGTRLTVL.

This chain links TRBV15 with TRBJ1-3; TRBD1 matches 10 bases. This CDR3 is 15 amino acids long. Germline trimming cut 5 bases from V and 2 bases from J; bases unmatched to any gene: 3. Germline assignment: CDR1 LNHNV and CDR2 YYDKDF (reference sequence). The CDR3 nucleotides read TGTGCCACCAGCTTCGGACAGGGGGCTGGAAACACCATATATTTT. Protein: CATSFGQGAGNTIYF.

J is TRBJ1-3 and V is TRBV5-6; D call uncertain. The CDR3 has 16 residues. V was shortened by 2 bases and J by 0 bases, with 12 bases between the two germline ends. Germline V gives CDR1 SGHDT, CDR2 YYEEEE. The CDR3 sequence is CASSFGRLGSGNTIYF. In nucleotides, the CDR3 is TGTGCCAGCAGCTTCGGGAGGCTAGGCTCTGGAAACACCATATATTTT.